This entry lists 7 T cell receptor beta chains sequenced from one sample in a study of cytomegalovirus exposure and HLA in healthy donors. The PCR used 60 Vbeta and 13 Jbeta primers. The repertoire was sequenced with immunoSEQ multiplex PCR; TCRdb's copy has only in-frame clones and lacks some. The table lists about 140,000 clones, almost 85% of them singletons, with approximately 1.5% in the top ten. Sequenced material: PBMCs. All receptors come from a young man in good health and CMV-seropositive.

This chain uses TRBV19 with TRBJ2-7; 11 nucleotides match TRBD1. V lost 7 bases, J lost 3 bases, and 8 bases stayed unmatched. This CDR3 comprises 15 residues. Germline V CDR1 and CDR2: LNHDA, SQIVND (reference sequence). The chain's CDR3 is CASNPSGQGDYEQYF. The DNA of the CDR3 is TGTGCCAGTAATCCCTCGGGACAGGGGGACTACGAGCAGTACTTC.

In its sample, this clone was seen a few times. This sequence joins TRBV5-6 and TRBJ1-5; D is uncertain. The CDR3 has 14 amino acids. The V and J ends lost 2 bases and 5 bases respectively, with 11 bases between them. Germline CDR1 is SGHDT and CDR2 is YYEEEE. The CDR3 region has the DNA TGTGCCAGCAGCTTTTCCTCAGGTTATCAGCCCCAGCATTTT. Translating it yields CASSFSSGYQPQHF.

The J gene is TRBJ2-3, the V gene TRBV28, with a tentative D call TRBD1 (5 bases). The CDR3 is 14 residues long. The germline gives CDR1 MDHEN, CDR2 SYDVKM. Trimming removed 6 bases at V and 2 bases at J, with 12 bases between. The CDR3, as DNA: TGTGCCAGCAGCTGGACAAGCACCACAGATACGCAGTATTTT. Amino acid sequence: CASSWTSTTDTQYF.

This clone was picked up a small number of times. The chain's CDR3 is CASSESLLGESTEAFF. The CDR3, as DNA: TGTGCCAGCAGTGAATCTCTTCTCGGGGAGAGCACTGAAGCTTTCTTT. The chain carries TRBV2 and TRBJ1-1; D remains unclear. V gave up 2 bases and J gave up 4 bases, with 17 bases separating them. The germline V gene has CDR1 SNHLY and CDR2 FYNNEI. CDR3 size: 16 residues.

The genes are TRBV6-6 and TRBJ2-7, with D tentatively TRBD2 (6 bases). CDR1 is MNHNY, CDR2 SVGAGI, per germline (reference sequence). The CDR3 is 15 amino acids. Trimming shortened V by 6 bases and J by 3 bases, and 18 bases separated the two germline ends. This chain's CDR3 is CASSKTIGTFYEQYF. CDR3 sequence (DNA): TGTGCCAGCAGCAAAACCATCGGGACTTTCTACGAGCAGTACTTC.

This clone was counted only a few times. The chain recombines TRBV6-6 with TRBJ1-5; a weak D match, TRBD1 (6 bases). Germline CDR1 is MNHNY and CDR2 is SVGAGI (reference sequence). The CDR3 sequence is 14 residues long. The V and J ends lost 8 bases and 2 bases respectively, with 13 bases between them. The CDR3 reads CASVAGEGNQPQHF. CDR3 sequence (DNA): TGTGCCAGCGTGGCAGGGGAAGGCAATCAGCCCCAGCATTTT.

The gene calls are TRBV11-2 and TRBJ1-5, with D tentatively TRBD1 (5 bases). Germline lookup yields CDR1 SGHAT and CDR2 FQNNGV. V gave up 0 bases and J gave up 6 bases, with 12 bases separating them. The CDR3 has 15 amino acids. CDR3: CASSLDGGETQPQHF. DNA of the CDR3: TGTGCCAGCAGCTTAGATGGGGGGGAAACTCAGCCCCAGCATTTT. Full variable domain (rest looked up from reference TRBV11-2 and TRBJ1-5): EAGVAQSPRYKIIEKRQSVAFWCNPISGHATLYWYQQILGQGPKLLIQFQNNGVVDDSQLPKDRFSAERLKGVDSTLKIQPAKLEDSAVYLCASSLDGGETQPQHFGDGTRLSIL.